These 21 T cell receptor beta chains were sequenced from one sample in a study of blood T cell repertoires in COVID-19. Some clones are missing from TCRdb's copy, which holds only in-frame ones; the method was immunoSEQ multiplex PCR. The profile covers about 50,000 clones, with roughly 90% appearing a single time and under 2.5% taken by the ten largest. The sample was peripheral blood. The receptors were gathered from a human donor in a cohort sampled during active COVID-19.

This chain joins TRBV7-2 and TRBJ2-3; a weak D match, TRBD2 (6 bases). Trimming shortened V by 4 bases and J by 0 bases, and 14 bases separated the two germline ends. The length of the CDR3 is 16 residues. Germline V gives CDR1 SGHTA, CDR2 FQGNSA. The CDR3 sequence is CASSSLGGTSTDTQYF. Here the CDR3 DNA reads TGTGCCAGCAGCTCCTTGGGCGGGACTAGCACAGATACGCAGTATTTT.

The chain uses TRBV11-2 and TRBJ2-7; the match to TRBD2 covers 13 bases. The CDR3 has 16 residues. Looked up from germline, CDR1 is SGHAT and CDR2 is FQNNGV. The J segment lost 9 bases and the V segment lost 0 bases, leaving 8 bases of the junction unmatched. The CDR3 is CASSLDVGLAGAGQYF. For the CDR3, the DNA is TGTGCCAGCAGCTTAGATGTAGGACTAGCGGGAGCTGGGCAGTACTTC.

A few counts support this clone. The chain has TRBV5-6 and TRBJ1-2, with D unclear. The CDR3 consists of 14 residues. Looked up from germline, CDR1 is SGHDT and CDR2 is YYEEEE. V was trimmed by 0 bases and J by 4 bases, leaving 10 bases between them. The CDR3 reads CASSLAAEGYGYTF. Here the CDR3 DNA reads TGTGCCAGCAGCTTGGCGGCAGAGGGCTATGGCTACACCTTC.

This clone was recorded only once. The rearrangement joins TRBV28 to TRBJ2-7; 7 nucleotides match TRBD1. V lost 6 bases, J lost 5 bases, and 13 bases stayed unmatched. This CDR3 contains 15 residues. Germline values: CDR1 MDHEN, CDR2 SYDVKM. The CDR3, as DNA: TGTGCCAGCAGATTGGGTTCGACAGGGCGCCACGAGCAGTACTTC. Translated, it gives CASRLGSTGRHEQYF.

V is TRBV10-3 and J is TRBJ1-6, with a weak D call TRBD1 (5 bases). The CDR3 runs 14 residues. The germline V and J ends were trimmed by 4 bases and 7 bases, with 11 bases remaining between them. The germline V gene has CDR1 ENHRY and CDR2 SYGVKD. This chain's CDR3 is CAISVGVRNSPLHF. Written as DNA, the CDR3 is TGTGCCATCAGTGTAGGGGTAAGGAATTCACCCCTCCACTTT.

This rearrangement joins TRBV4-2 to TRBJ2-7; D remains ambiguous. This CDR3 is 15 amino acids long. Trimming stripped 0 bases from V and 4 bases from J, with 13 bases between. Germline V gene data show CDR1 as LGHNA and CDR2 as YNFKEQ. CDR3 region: CASSQDLFGEYEQYF. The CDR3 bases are TGTGCCAGCAGCCAAGACTTGTTTGGAGAATACGAGCAGTACTTC.

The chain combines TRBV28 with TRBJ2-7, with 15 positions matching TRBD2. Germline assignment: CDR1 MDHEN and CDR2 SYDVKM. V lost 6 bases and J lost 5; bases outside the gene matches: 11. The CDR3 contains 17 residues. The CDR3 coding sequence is TGTGCCAGCAGCTCGACCTTGCGGACTAGCGGGAGGGACGAGCAGTACTTC. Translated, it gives CASSSTLRTSGRDEQYF.

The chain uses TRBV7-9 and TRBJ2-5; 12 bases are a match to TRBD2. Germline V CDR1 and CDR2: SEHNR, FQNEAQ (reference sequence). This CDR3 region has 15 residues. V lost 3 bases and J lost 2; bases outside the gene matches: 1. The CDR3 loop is CASSLTSGGQETQYF. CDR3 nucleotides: TGTGCCAGCAGCTTGACTAGCGGGGGTCAAGAGACCCAGTACTTC.

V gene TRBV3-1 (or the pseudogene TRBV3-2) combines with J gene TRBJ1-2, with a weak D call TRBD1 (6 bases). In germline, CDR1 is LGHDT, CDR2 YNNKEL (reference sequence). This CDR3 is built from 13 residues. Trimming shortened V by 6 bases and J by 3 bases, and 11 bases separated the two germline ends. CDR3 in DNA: TGTGCCAGCAGGCAGGGGAACGACTATGGCTACACCTTC. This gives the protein CASRQGNDYGYTF.

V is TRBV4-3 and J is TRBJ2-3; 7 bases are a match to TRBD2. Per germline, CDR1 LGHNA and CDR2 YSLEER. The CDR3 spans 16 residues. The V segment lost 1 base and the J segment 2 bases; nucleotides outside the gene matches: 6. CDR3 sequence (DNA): TGCGCCAGCAGCCAAGGTTGGACTAGAAACACAGATACGCAGTATTTT. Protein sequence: CASSQGWTRNTDTQYF.

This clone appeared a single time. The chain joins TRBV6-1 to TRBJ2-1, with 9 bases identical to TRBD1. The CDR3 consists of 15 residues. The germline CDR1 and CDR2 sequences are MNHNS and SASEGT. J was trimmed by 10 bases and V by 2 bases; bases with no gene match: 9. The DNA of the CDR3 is TGTGCCAGCAGTGAAACCGGGACAGGGTACTTGGAGCAGTTCTTC. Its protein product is CASSETGTGYLEQFF.

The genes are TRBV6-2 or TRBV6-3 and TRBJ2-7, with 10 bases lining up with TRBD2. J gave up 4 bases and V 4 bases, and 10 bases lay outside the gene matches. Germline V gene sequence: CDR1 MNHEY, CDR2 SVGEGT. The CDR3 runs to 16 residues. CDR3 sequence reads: CASSFPTSGVHYEQYF. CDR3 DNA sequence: TGTGCCAGCAGTTTTCCCACTAGCGGGGTTCATTACGAGCAGTACTTC.

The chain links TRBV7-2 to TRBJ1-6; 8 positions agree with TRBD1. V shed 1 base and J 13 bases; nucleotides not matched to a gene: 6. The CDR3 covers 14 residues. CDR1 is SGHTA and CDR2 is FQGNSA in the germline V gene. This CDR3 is CASSLVGTGPPLHF. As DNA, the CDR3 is TGTGCCAGCAGCTTAGTGGGGACAGGTCCCCCCCTCCACTTT.

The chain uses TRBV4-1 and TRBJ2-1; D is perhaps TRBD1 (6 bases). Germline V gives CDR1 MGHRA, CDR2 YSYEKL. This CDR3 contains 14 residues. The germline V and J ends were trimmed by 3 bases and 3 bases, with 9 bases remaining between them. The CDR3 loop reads CASSQPDSYNEQFF. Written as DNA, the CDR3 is TGCGCCAGCAGCCAGCCGGACAGCTACAATGAGCAGTTCTTC.

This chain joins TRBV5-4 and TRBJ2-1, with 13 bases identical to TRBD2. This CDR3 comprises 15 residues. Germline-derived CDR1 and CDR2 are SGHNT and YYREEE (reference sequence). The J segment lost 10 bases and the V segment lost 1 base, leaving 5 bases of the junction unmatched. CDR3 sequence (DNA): TGTGCCAGCAGCTTGAGGACTAGCGGGAGCCAGGAGCAGTTCTTC. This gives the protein CASSLRTSGSQEQFF.

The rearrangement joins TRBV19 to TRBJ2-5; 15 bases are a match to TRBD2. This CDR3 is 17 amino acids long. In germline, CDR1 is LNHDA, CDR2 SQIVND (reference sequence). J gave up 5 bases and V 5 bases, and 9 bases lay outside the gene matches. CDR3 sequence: CASSAGLAGGPRETQYF. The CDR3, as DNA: TGTGCCAGTAGTGCTGGACTAGCGGGAGGGCCTCGGGAGACCCAGTACTTC.

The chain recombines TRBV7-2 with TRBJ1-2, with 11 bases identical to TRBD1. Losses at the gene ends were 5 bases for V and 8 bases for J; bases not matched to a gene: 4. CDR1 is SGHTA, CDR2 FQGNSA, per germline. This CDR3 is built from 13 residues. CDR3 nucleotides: TGTGCCAGCAGCGAGGACAGGGGGCAGGGCTACACCTTC. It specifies CASSEDRGQGYTF. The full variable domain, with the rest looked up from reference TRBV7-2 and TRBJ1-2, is GAGVSQSPSNKVTEKGKDVELRCDPISGHTALYWYRQSLGQGLEFLIYFQGNSAPDKSGLPSDRFSAERTGGSVSTLTIQRTQQEDSAVYLCASSEDRGQGYTFGSGTRLTVV.

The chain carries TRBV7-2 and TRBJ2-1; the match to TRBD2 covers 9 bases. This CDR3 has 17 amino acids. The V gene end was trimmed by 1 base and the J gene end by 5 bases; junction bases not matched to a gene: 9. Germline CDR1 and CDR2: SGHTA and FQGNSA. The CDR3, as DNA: TGTGCCAGCAGCTTAGACGGCGGGAGGGCCCCTAACAATGAGCAGTTCTTC. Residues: CASSLDGGRAPNNEQFF. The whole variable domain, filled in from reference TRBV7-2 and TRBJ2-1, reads GAGVSQSPSNKVTEKGKDVELRCDPISGHTALYWYRQSLGQGLEFLIYFQGNSAPDKSGLPSDRFSAERTGGSVSTLTIQRTQQEDSAVYLCASSLDGGRAPNNEQFFGPGTRLTVL.

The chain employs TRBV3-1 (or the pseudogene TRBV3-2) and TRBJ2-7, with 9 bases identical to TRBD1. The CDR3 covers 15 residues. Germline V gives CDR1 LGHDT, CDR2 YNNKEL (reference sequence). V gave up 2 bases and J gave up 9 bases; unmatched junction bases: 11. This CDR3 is CASSQRDRVTKGQYF. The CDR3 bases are TGTGCCAGCAGCCAAAGGGACAGGGTAACGAAAGGGCAGTACTTC.

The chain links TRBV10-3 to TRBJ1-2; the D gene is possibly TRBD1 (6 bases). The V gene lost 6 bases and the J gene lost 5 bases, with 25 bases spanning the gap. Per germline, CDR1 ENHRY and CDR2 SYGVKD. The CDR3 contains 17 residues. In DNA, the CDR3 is TGTGCCATCAGGGACGAGGACAGTACACCCTCTTATTATGGCTACACCTTC. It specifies CAIRDEDSTPSYYGYTF.

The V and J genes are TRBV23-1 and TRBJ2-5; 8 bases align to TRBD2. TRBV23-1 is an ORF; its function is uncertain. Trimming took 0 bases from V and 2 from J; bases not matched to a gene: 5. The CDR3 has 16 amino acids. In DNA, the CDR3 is TGCGCCAGCAGTCAATCGGAGTGCGGGAGGCAAGAGACCCAGTACTTC. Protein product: CASSQSECGRQETQYF.